These 29 T cell receptor beta chains came from one sample sequenced in a study of identical twins. From the 5' RACE reads, TCRdb called clonotypes with MiXCR, one entry per CDR3 protein. Of approximately 690,000 distinct CDR3 sequences listed, around 6% are singletons. Sequenced: naive T cells sorted from blood. These receptors originate from a man between 18 and 35 years old in good health.

The V call is TRBV14, the J call TRBJ2-1; 13 bases agree with TRBD2. CDR3 length: 15 amino acids. Trimming cost V 4 bases and J 9 bases; bases outside gene matches: 6. CDR1 and CDR2 from the germline V gene are SGHDN and FVKESK. The CDR3 bases are TGTGCCAGCAGCCTCCGGACTAGCGGGAGCTCTGAGCAGTTCTTC. Encoded protein: CASSLRTSGSSEQFF.

In this sample, this clonotype turned up many times. The conserved final phenylalanine or tryptophan is absent from the CDR3, which likely points to a read error. The DNA is left out, because the CDR3 cannot be placed on it with certainty; the CDR3 is given as TCRdb lists it. The CDR3 is CASSYPPGLAGEVVL. The chain employs TRBV6-5 and TRBJ2-7; the DNA was not used to check the table's D call, TRBD2. A total of 15 residues make up the CDR3, ends included. From germline, CDR1 is MNHEY and CDR2 SVGAGI.

The V and J genes are TRBV4-2 and TRBJ2-7; 15 nucleotides line up with TRBD2. CDR1 is LGHNA, CDR2 YNFKEQ, per germline. The CDR3 length is 17 residues. V was pared by 5 bases and J by 3 bases, with 8 bases of the junction left unmatched. The CDR3 DNA is TGTGCCAGCAGCAAGGGACTAGCGGGAGGAGGATTCTACGAGCAGTACTTC. This codes for CASSKGLAGGGFYEQYF.

This clonotype was observed at least ten times. The chain uses TRBV6-2 or TRBV6-3 and TRBJ2-7, with TRBD2 identical over 9 bases. V lost 0 bases to trimming and J lost 6 bases; unmatched junction nucleotides: 6. In germline, CDR1 is MNHEY, CDR2 SVGEGT. This CDR3 is 15 amino acids long. CDR3: CASSYSPPAGGEQYF. As DNA, the CDR3 is TGTGCCAGCAGTTACTCCCCTCCAGCGGGAGGCGAGCAGTACTTC.

The gene calls are TRBV6-1 and TRBJ2-5; 8 nucleotides agree with TRBD2. Trimming at V came to 9 bases and at J to 2 bases, leaving 8 bases not matched to a gene. The germline CDR1 and CDR2 sequences are MNHNS and SASEGT. The CDR3 is 14 amino acids. CDR3 sequence (DNA): TGTGCCAGTTTCCGGTTAGCGGGACAAGAGACCCAGTACTTC. Translated, it gives CASFRLAGQETQYF.

In this sample, this clonotype turned up a few times. The chain employs TRBV20-1 and TRBJ2-3; 7 bases map to TRBD2. The CDR3 totals 15 residues. V trimming: 0 bases; J trimming: 1 base; junction bases outside the gene matches: 4. Germline CDR1 DFQATT, CDR2 SNEGSKA (reference sequence). CDR3 in DNA: TGCAGTGCTAGAGATTTGCTAGCGGGCACAGATACGCAGTATTTT. Translating it yields CSARDLLAGTDTQYF.

This clonotype was counted only a few times. The chain combines TRBV7-2 with TRBJ2-7; D remains ambiguous. Germline assignment: CDR1 SGHTA and CDR2 FQGNSA. Trimming removed 5 bases at V and 3 bases at J, with 23 bases between. The CDR3 is 17 amino acids. The CDR3 region has the DNA TGTGCCAGCAGCCCAGCCCCCCCAGGCCATCTGGTCTACGAGCAGTACTTC. It codes for CASSPAPPGHLVYEQYF.

This clonotype has at least ten counts. In DNA, the CDR3 is TGCGCCAGCACTAGCGGGGACCTCTCCTACGAGCAGTACGTC. Amino acid sequence: CASTSGDLSYEQYV. The chain joins TRBV10-2 to TRBJ2-7; 9 bases are shared with TRBD2. V shed 7 bases and J 0 bases; nucleotides not matched to a gene: 4. The CDR3 contains 14 residues. CDR1 is WSHSY, CDR2 SAAADI, per germline.

This clonotype was observed a handful of times. The J gene is TRBJ2-3, the V gene TRBV2; 10 positions match TRBD2. This CDR3 contains 16 residues. Losses at the gene ends were 2 bases for V and 2 bases for J; bases not matched to a gene: 4. Germline lookup yields CDR1 SNHLY and CDR2 FYNNEI. The CDR3 bases are TGTGCCAGCAGTGAAATAGCGGGAGGCCCCACAGATACGCAGTATTTT. Its protein product is CASSEIAGGPTDTQYF.

This clonotype was seen a handful of times. The chain is built from TRBV12-3 or TRBV12-4 and TRBJ2-7; D unresolved. V was clipped by 2 bases and J by 0 bases, with 8 bases between them. The CDR3 length is 14 residues. CDR3 in amino acids: CASSLNGYSYEQYF. The CDR3 nucleotides are TGTGCCAGCAGTTTAAACGGTTACTCCTACGAGCAGTACTTC.

This clonotype was found many times. V is TRBV6-5 and J is TRBJ1-1; D gene unclear. CDR1 is MNHEY and CDR2 is SVGAGI in the germline V gene. Trimming took 2 bases from V and 0 from J, leaving 7 bases between them. CDR3 length equals 14 residues. The CDR3 DNA follows: TGTGCCAGCAGTTACACGGTCATGAACACTGAAGCTTTCTTT. It encodes CASSYTVMNTEAFF.

This clonotype appeared a few times. CDR3 region: CSASPLAGGGEQFF. CDR3 sequence (DNA): TGCAGTGCTAGTCCGCTAGCGGGAGGGGGTGAGCAGTTCTTC. The chain recombines TRBV20-1 with TRBJ2-1; 12 bases are a match to TRBD2. With 3 bases clipped from V and 9 bases from J, the junction kept 6 bases outside the gene matches. There are 14 residues in the CDR3. Germline assignment: CDR1 DFQATT and CDR2 SNEGSKA (reference sequence).

This clonotype was recorded at least ten times. The V gene is TRBV12-3 or TRBV12-4, the J gene TRBJ2-7; D gene unclear. CDR3 length: 11 amino acids. Deletions cut 5 bases from V and 0 bases from J, with 2 bases between. The CDR3 nucleotides read TGTGCCAGCAGTAACTCCTACGAGCAGTACTTC. This translates into CASSNSYEQYF.

The sample holds many counts of this clonotype. This chain connects TRBV20-1 to TRBJ2-1; 8 bases map to TRBD2. Trimming removed 6 bases from V and 4 bases from J; junction bases left unmatched: 11. The CDR3 has 15 amino acids. CDR1 is DFQATT, CDR2 SNEGSKA, per germline (reference sequence). CDR3: CSARVTGGRYNEQFF. CDR3 nucleotides: TGCAGTGCCAGGGTTACTGGCGGGAGGTACAATGAGCAGTTCTTC.

This clonotype was recorded a few times. This chain links TRBV6-2 or TRBV6-3 with TRBJ2-5, with a tentative D call TRBD2 (5 bases). CDR1 is MNHEY and CDR2 is SVGEGT in the germline V gene. This CDR3 comprises 17 residues. V was trimmed by 0 bases and J by 2 bases, leaving 16 bases between them. DNA of the CDR3: TGTGCCAGCAGTTACTCGACAACCCGGGGTGCACAAGAGACCCAGTACTTC. Residues: CASSYSTTRGAQETQYF.

Ten or more counts support this clonotype. V gene TRBV12-3 or TRBV12-4 combines with J gene TRBJ2-1, with 16 bases fitting TRBD2. CDR3 size: 18 residues. J lost 0 bases, V lost 4 bases, and 3 bases had no gene match. As DNA, the CDR3 is TGTGCCAGCAGTTCGGGACTAGCGGGAGGGCCCTCCTACAATGAGCAGTTCTTC. The encoded protein is CASSSGLAGGPSYNEQFF.

The chain is built from TRBV28 and TRBJ1-6, with D uncertain. Germline V CDR1 and CDR2: MDHEN, SYDVKM. The CDR3 consists of 11 residues. Trimming stripped 2 bases from V and 12 bases from J, with 5 bases between. CDR3 loop: CASSLGQPLHF. The CDR3 DNA follows: TGTGCCAGCAGTTTAGGTCAACCCCTCCACTTT.

This clonotype has at least ten counts. CDR3: CASSQVGGIGQPQHF. CDR3 bases: TGCGCCAGCAGCCAAGTTGGGGGGATAGGTCAGCCCCAGCATTTT. The rearrangement joins TRBV4-1 to TRBJ1-5, with D maybe TRBD1 (5 bases). Germline V gene sequence: CDR1 MGHRA, CDR2 YSYEKL. This CDR3 region has 15 residues. V lost 1 base and J 6 bases, leaving 13 bases between the germline ends.

This clonotype was detected ten times or more. This chain uses TRBV5-1 with TRBJ1-1, with no clear D. From germline, CDR1 is SGHRS and CDR2 YFSETQ. Trimming removed 4 bases from V and 2 bases from J, with 18 bases in between. This CDR3 is built from 16 residues. The CDR3 sequence: CASSPSTVVPNTEAFF. The CDR3 DNA follows: TGCGCCAGCAGCCCCTCAACAGTAGTTCCTAACACTGAAGCTTTCTTT.

At least ten counts were recorded for this clonotype. This chain uses TRBV29-1 with TRBJ2-5; perhaps TRBD1 as D (5 bases). Looked up from germline, CDR1 is SQVTM and CDR2 is ANQGSEA. The CDR3 consists of 13 residues. The V and J ends lost 6 bases and 5 bases respectively, with 16 bases between them. The CDR3 is CSVKGQGLETQYF. CDR3 bases: TGCAGCGTCAAGGGCCAGGGTTTGGAGACCCAGTACTTC.

This chain links TRBV5-6 with TRBJ2-7; D remains ambiguous. Between the trimmed V and J ends, which lost 3 bases and 7 bases, there was a span of 14 bases. This CDR3 spans 13 amino acids. Looked up from germline, CDR1 is SGHDT and CDR2 is YYEEEE. CDR3 nucleotides: TGTGCCAGCAGCTGGGGTGGAGATGGGGAGCAGTACGTC. Its translation is CASSWGGDGEQYV.

This clonotype was observed a handful of times. This chain links TRBV20-1 with TRBJ2-3; 12 bases match TRBD2. The CDR3 is 18 residues long. Germline V CDR1 and CDR2: DFQATT, SNEGSKA (reference sequence). Trimming removed 1 base from V and 5 bases from J; junction bases left unmatched: 13. CDR3 nucleotide sequence: TGCAGTGCTAGAGTCCCCCCCCCACTAGCGGGAGGAGGAGATACGCAGTATTTT. Its protein is CSARVPPPLAGGGDTQYF.

This clonotype came up a few times. V and J are TRBV6-4 and TRBJ2-1, with TRBD2 matching over 8 bases. This CDR3 spans 20 amino acids. The germline CDR1 and CDR2 sequences are MRHNA and SNTAGT. Trimming at V came to 6 bases and at J to 1 base, leaving 20 bases not matched to a gene. The CDR3 DNA reads as TGTGCCAGCAGGCTCGGTGTGACGGGAGGGTTTCGTTCATCCTACAATGAGCAGTTCTTC. Protein product: CASRLGVTGGFRSSYNEQFF.

The sample holds a few counts of this clonotype. This sequence joins TRBV4-2 and TRBJ2-1, with D tentatively TRBD1 or TRBD2 (6 bases each). Germline V gene sequence: CDR1 LGHNA, CDR2 YNFKEQ. The ends were cut back, 4 bases at V and 0 bases at J, with 16 bases in the middle. The CDR3 covers 17 residues. CDR3 sequence: CASSPRGTTSSYNEQFF. For the CDR3, the DNA is TGTGCCAGCAGCCCCCGCGGGACAACGAGCTCCTACAATGAGCAGTTCTTC.

The table lists this clonotype with many counts. The chain carries TRBV6-1 and TRBJ2-2, with 11 bases fitting TRBD2. V shed 6 bases, J shed 6 bases, and the junction held 15 bases outside the gene matches. The CDR3 has 18 residues. Germline V gene sequence: CDR1 MNHNS, CDR2 SASEGT. DNA for the CDR3: TGTGCCAGCAGCCTCTTCCTTTCTAGCGGGAGGCCGCCCGGGGAGCTGTTTTTT. Residues: CASSLFLSSGRPPGELFF.

The chain has TRBV18 and TRBJ2-3; D not resolved. CDR3 length equals 11 residues. The V end lost 4 bases, the J end lost 5 bases, and 4 bases lay between the germline ends. CDR1 is KGHSH, CDR2 LQKENI, per germline. The CDR3 protein is CASSRKDTQYF. CDR3 coding DNA: TGTGCCAGCTCACGGAAAGATACGCAGTATTTT. Variable domain in full (rest from reference TRBV18 and TRBJ2-3): NAGVMQNPRHLVRRRGQEARLRCSPMKGHSHVYWYRQLPEEGLKFMVYLQKENIIDESGMPKERFSAEFPKEGPSILRIQQVVRGDSAAYFCASSRKDTQYFGPGTRLTVL.

In its sample, this clonotype was seen a few times. The gene calls are TRBV29-1 and TRBJ2-5, with TRBD1 matching 8 bases. Germline assignment: CDR1 SQVTM and CDR2 ANQGSEA. V was clipped by 7 bases and J by 6 bases; unmatched bases: 7. The CDR3 loop spans 12 amino acids. Here the CDR3 reads CSADRGRKTQYF. The CDR3 coding sequence is TGCAGCGCTGACAGGGGTAGAAAGACCCAGTACTTC.

V gene TRBV12-3 or TRBV12-4 combines with J gene TRBJ2-1; 8 bases fit TRBD2. The V and J ends lost 7 bases and 8 bases, in that order; junction bases with no gene match: 4. The CDR3 loop spans 12 amino acids. The CDR3 reads CASTVRGDEQFF. The DNA for the CDR3 is TGTGCCAGCACCGTGCGGGGGGATGAGCAGTTCTTC.

This clonotype showed up many times. One end of the junction varies from germline; a read error may be responsible. J is TRBJ2-3 and V is TRBV7-2; D not resolved. Looked up from germline, CDR1 is SGHTA and CDR2 is FQGNSA. The CDR3 is 12 residues long. CDR3 DNA sequence: TGCGCCAGCAGCTTGGCCCGGGATACGCAGTATTTT. Translating it yields CASSLARDTQYF.